The rows below give T cell receptor beta chains drawn from one sample of a study of CD8+ T cells in alopecia areata. TCRdb's copy holds only in-frame clones and misses some; the assay was immunoSEQ multiplex PCR. The sample yields some 220,000 clones, more than 45% seen once. Specimen: CD4+ T cells sorted from blood, collected at week 4, from a patient treated with tofacitinib. The receptors shown here come from a human donor with alopecia areata. Each CDR3 is given with its conserved first and last residue. D genes are given only for firm matches. Some rows have no size entry. The others give once, few or many, or a class for an expanded clone.

>TRBD1|13|TRBJ1-6|TRBV30|many
CAFSTGDNSPLHF
TGTGCCTTCTCCACAGGGGACAATTCACCCCTCCACTTT
>NA|13|TRBJ1-5|TRBV7-2|NA
CASSLGERQPQHF
TGTGCCAGCAGCTTAGGTGAGCGCCAGCCCCAGCATTTT
>TRBD1|13|TRBJ1-1|TRBV29-1|NA
CSVAGTGDTEAFF
TGCAGCGTTGCCGGGACAGGAGACACTGAAGCTTTCTTT
>NA|12|TRBJ2-7|TRBV29-1|NA
CSVEGPRSEQYF
TGCAGCGTCGAGGGACCCCGCTCCGAGCAGTACTTC
>NA|14|TRBJ1-5|TRBV27|NA
CASSSDTGRQPQHF
TGTGCCAGCAGTTCGGACACGGGCAGGCAGCCCCAGCATTTT
>NA|13|TRBJ2-1|TRBV25-1|many
CASSDLTVNEQFF
TGTGCCAGCAGTGACCTGACAGTCAATGAGCAGTTCTTC
>NA|16|TRBJ1-5|TRBV9|NA
CASSVSVGTSGEPQHF
TGTGCCAGCAGCGTTAGTGTCGGGACCTCAGGGGAGCCCCAGCATTTT
>NA|15|TRBJ1-5|TRBV27|NA
CASSLAGNSNQPQHF
TGTGCCAGCAGTTTAGCAGGGAATAGCAATCAGCCCCAGCATTTT
>NA|14|TRBJ1-1|TRBV30|once
CAWSVVPMNTEAFF
TGTGCCTGGAGTGTCGTCCCCATGAACACTGAAGCTTTCTTT
>TRBD1|16|TRBJ2-1|TRBV7-3|NA
CASSEAGTGAYNEQFF
TGTGCCAGCAGCGAAGCCGGGACAGGGGCTTACAATGAGCAGTTCTTC
>TRBD2|14|TRBJ2-7|TRBV2|NA
CASSISGGAYEQYF
TGTGCCAGCAGTATTAGCGGGGGGGCCTACGAGCAGTACTTC
>TRBD1|14|TRBJ1-5|TRBV29-1|NA
CSVSTGDRNQPQHF
TGCAGCGTTTCAACAGGGGACCGCAATCAGCCCCAGCATTTT
>TRBD1|14|TRBJ2-7|TRBV5-6|NA
CASSADRGWDEQYF
TGTGCCAGCAGCGCCGACAGGGGATGGGACGAGCAGTACTTC
>NA|13|TRBJ1-1|TRBV9|NA
CASSATSQTEAFF
TGTGCCAGCAGCGCTACGAGTCAAACTGAAGCTTTCTTT
>NA|13|TRBJ1-2|TRBV25-1|NA
CASSEPANYGYTF
TGTGCCAGCAGTGAACCCGCTAACTATGGCTACACCTTC
>NA|15|TRBJ2-7|TRBV2|NA
CASTLRGGGSYEQYF
TGTGCCAGCACCCTCCGCGGCGGCGGCTCCTACGAGCAGTACTTC
>NA|16|TRBJ1-2|TRBV7-9|NA
CASSLAVGIRPTYYTF
TGTGCCAGCAGCTTAGCGGTTGGAATCAGGCCGACCTACTACACCTTC
>NA|15|TRBJ1-2|TRBV4-3|NA
CASSQGYRDVSGYTF
TGCGCCAGCAGCCAAGGGTATCGGGACGTGAGTGGCTACACCTTC
>NA|14|TRBJ2-1|TRBV21-1|many
CASSKASTYNEQFF
TGTGCCAGCAGCAAAGCGAGCACCTACAATGAGCAGTTCTTC
>NA|15|TRBJ1-5|TRBV4-1|NA
CASSQGWWDNQPQHF
TGCGCCAGCAGCCAAGGGTGGTGGGACAATCAGCCCCAGCATTTT
>NA|12|TRBJ2-7|TRBV30|NA
CAWSQGSYEQYF
TGTGCCTGGAGCCAGGGGTCGTACGAGCAGTACTTC
>NA|13|TRBJ2-1|TRBV15|NA
CATSRAENNEQFF
TGTGCCACCAGCAGAGCCGAAAACAATGAGCAGTTCTTC
>NA|14|TRBJ1-6|TRBV11-2|few
CASSFGTPASPLHF
TGTGCCAGCAGCTTCGGGACCCCGGCTTCACCCCTCCACTTT
>NA|15|TRBJ1-2|TRBV9|once
CASSVAPRDDYGYTF
TGTGCCAGCAGCGTAGCTCCCAGGGACGACTATGGCTACACCTTC
>NA|15|TRBJ2-1|TRBV7-3|NA
CASSSSGLNYNEQFF
TGTGCCAGCAGTTCCTCGGGACTTAATTACAATGAGCAGTTCTTC
>NA|13|TRBJ2-2|TRBV29-1|few
CSADSMNTGELFF
TGCAGCGCCGATTCCATGAACACCGGGGAGCTGTTTTTT
>NA|14|TRBJ1-6|TRBV5-6|few
CASSLGGIGSPLHF
TGTGCCAGCAGCTTGGGCGGTATTGGTTCACCCCTCCACTTT
>TRBD1|16|TRBJ2-5|TRBV7-3|NA
CASSLTGTGKQETQYF
TGTGCCAGCAGCTTAACGGGGACAGGCAAACAAGAGACCCAGTACTTC
>NA|12|TRBJ1-1|TRBV30|NA
CAWSVQGFKAFF
TGTGCCTGGAGTGTTCAGGGGTTTAAAGCTTTCTTT
>NA|14|TRBJ1-5|TRBV5-1|NA
CASREGLGNQPQHF
TGCGCCAGCAGGGAGGGTTTAGGCAATCAGCCCCAGCATTTT